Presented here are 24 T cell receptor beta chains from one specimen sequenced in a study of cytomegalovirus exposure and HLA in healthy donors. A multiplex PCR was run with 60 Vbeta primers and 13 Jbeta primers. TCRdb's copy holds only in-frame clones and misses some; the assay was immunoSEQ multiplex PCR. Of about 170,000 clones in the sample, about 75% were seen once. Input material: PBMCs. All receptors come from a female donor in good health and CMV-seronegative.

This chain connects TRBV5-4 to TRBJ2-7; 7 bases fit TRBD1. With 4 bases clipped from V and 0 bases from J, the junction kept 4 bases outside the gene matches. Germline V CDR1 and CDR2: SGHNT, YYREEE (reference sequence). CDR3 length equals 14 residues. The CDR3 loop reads CASSATGSSYEQYF. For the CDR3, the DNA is TGTGCCAGCAGCGCGACAGGGAGCTCCTACGAGCAGTACTTC.

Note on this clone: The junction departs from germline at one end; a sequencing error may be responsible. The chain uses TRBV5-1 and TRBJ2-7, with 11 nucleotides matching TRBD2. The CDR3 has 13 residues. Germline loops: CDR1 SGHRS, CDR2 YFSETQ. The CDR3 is CASSLELAGATHF. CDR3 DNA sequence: TGCGCCAGCAGCTTGGAACTAGCGGGAGCAACTCACTTC.

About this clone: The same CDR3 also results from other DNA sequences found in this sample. The CDR3 loop reads CASSLTGPGNTIYF. The CDR3 bases are TGTGCCAGCAGCTTGACAGGGCCTGGAAACACCATATATTTT. V and J are TRBV7-3 and TRBJ1-3; 7 nucleotides align to TRBD1. V trimming: 3 bases; J trimming: 2 bases; junction bases outside the gene matches: 1. CDR3 length: 14 residues. Germline-derived CDR1 and CDR2 are SGHTA and FQGTGA.

The CDR3 region has the DNA TGTGCCTGGAGTGGAGGACTGCTCCAAGAGACCCAGTACTTC. This encodes CAWSGGLLQETQYF. V gene TRBV30 combines with J gene TRBJ2-5, with D possibly matching TRBD2 (5 bases). CDR1 and CDR2 (germline): GTSNPN, SVGIG (reference sequence). This CDR3 comprises 14 residues. Trimming cost V 1 base and J 1 base, with 10 bases left between them.

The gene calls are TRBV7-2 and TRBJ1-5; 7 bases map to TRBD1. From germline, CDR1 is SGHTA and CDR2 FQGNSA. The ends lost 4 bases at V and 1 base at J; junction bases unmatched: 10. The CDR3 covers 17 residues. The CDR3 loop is CASSSTRGLRSNQPQHF. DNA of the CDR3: TGTGCCAGCAGCTCCACAAGGGGGCTAAGGAGCAATCAGCCCCAGCATTTT.

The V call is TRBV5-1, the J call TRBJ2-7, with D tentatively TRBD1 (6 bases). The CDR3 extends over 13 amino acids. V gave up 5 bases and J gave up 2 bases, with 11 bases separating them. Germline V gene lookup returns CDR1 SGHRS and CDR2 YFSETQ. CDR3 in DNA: TGCGCCAGCAGAGCAGGGGACACCTACGAGCAGTACTTC. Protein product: CASRAGDTYEQYF.

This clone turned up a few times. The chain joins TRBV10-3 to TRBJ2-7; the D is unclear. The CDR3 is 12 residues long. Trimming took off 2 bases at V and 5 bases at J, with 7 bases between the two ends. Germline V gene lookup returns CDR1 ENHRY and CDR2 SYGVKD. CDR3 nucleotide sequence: TGTGCCATCAGTGAGCGGAGAAACGAGCAGTACTTC. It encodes CAISERRNEQYF.

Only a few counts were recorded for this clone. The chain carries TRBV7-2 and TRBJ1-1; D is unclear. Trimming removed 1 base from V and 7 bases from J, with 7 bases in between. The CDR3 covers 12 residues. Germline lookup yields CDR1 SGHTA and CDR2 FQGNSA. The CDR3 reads CASSLVGNEAFF. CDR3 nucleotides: TGTGCCAGCAGCTTAGTGGGCAATGAAGCTTTCTTT.

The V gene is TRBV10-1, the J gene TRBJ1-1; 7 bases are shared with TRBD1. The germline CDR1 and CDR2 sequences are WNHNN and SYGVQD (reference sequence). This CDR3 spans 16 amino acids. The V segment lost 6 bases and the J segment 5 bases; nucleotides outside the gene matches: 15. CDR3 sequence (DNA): TGCGCCAGCAGATTGACAGGGCATGGGATGGTTACTGAAGCTTTCTTT. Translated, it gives CASRLTGHGMVTEAFF.

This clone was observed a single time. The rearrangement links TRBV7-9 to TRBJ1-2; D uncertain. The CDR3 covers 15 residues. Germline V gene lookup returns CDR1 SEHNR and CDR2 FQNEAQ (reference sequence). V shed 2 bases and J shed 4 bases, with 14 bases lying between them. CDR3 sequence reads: CASSLTLGRGYGYTF. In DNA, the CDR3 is TGTGCCAGCAGCTTAACGCTTGGGCGGGGCTATGGCTACACCTTC.

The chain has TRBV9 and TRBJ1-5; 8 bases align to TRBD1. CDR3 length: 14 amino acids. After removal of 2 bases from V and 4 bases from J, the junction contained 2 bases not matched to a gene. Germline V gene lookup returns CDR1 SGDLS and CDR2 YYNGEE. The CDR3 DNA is TGTGCCAGCAGCGTGACAGGGGCAAATCAGCCCCAGCATTTT. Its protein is CASSVTGANQPQHF.

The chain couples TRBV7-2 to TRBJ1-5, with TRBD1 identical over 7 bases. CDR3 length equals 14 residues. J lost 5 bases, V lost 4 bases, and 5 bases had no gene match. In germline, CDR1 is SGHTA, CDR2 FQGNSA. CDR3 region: CASSSTGEHQPQHF. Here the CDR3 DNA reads TGTGCCAGCAGCTCCACAGGGGAGCATCAGCCCCAGCATTTT.

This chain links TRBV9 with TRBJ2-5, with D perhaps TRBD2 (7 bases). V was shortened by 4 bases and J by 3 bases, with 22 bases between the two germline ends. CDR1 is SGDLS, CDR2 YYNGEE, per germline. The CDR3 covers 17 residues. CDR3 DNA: TGTGCCAGCAGCACCCCTGTTGACACGGGGGGCGAAGAGACCCAGTACTTC. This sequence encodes CASSTPVDTGGEETQYF. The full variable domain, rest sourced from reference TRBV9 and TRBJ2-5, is DSGVTQTPKHLITATGQRVTLRCSPRSGDLSVYWYQQSLDQGLQFLIQYYNGEERAKGNILERFSAQQFPDLHSELNLSSLELGDSALYFCASSTPVDTGGEETQYFGPGTRLLVL.

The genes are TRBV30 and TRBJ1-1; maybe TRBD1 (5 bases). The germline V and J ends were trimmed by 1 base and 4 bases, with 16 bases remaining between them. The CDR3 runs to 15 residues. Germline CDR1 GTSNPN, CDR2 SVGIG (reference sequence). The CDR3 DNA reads TGTGCCTGGAGTGCGGGGGATACGGGGCGCACTGAAGCTTTCTTT. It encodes CAWSAGDTGRTEAFF.

CDR3 DNA sequence: TGTGCCAGCAGCGCCTCAGGGTATAGCAATCAGCCCCAGCATTTT. Protein sequence: CASSASGYSNQPQHF. The V and J genes are TRBV5-8 and TRBJ1-5; TRBD1 is a possible D gene (5 bases). The CDR3 length is 15 residues. V lost 4 bases and J lost 0, with 11 bases in between. The germline V gene encodes CDR1 SGHTS and CDR2 YDEGEE.

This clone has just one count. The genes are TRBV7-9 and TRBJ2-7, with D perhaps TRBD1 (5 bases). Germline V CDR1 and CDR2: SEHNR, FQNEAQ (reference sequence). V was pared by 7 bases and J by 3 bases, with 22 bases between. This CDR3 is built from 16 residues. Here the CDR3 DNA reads TGTGCCAGCACCATGGGGCCCCGGATGGCCAACTACGAGCAGTACTTC. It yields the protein CASTMGPRMANYEQYF.

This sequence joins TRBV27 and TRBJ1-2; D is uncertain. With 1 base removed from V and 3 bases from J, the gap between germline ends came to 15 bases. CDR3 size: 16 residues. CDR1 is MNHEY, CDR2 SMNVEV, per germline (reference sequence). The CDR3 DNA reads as TGTGCCAGCAGTTTATGGTTGGCAGGTGATTACTATGGCTACACCTTC. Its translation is CASSLWLAGDYYGYTF.

CDR3 region: CASATGVEGQPQHF. The CDR3 DNA is TGTGCCAGTGCTACAGGGGTCGAGGGTCAGCCCCAGCATTTT. The J gene is TRBJ1-5, the V gene TRBV2; 7 nucleotides line up with TRBD1. The V gene's germline CDR1 is SNHLY and CDR2 FYNNEI. The CDR3 is made up of 14 amino acids. V gave up 9 bases and J gave up 6 bases; unmatched junction bases: 11.

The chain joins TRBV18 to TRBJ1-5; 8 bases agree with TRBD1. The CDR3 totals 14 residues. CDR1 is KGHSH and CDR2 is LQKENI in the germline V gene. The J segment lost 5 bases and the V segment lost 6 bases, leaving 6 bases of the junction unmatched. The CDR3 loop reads CASSQYRGDQPQHF. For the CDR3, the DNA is TGTGCCAGCTCGCAGTACAGGGGGGATCAGCCCCAGCATTTT.

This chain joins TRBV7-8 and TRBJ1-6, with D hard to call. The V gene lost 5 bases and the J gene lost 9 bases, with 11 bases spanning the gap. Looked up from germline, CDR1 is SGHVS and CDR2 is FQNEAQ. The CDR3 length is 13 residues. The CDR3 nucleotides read TGTGCCAGCAGCCCGGACTTTATTTCACCCCTCCACTTT. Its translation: CASSPDFISPLHF.

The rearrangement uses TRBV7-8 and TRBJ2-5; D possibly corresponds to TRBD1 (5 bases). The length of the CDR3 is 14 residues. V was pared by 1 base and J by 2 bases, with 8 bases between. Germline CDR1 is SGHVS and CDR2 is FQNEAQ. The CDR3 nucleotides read TGTGCCAGCAGCTTAGGTTCAGGGCAAGAGACCCAGTACTTC. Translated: CASSLGSGQETQYF.

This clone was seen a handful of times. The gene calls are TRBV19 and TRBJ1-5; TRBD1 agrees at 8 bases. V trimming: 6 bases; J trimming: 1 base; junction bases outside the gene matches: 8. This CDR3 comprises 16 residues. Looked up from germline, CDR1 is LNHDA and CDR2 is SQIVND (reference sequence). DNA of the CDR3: TGTGCCAGTAGGCCTACAGGGGGAATGAGCAATCAGCCCCAGCATTTT. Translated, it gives CASRPTGGMSNQPQHF. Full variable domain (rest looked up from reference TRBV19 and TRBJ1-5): DGGITQSPKYLFRKEGQNVTLSCEQNLNHDAMYWYRQDPGQGLRLIYYSQIVNDFQKGDIAEGYSVSREKKESFPLTVTSAQKNPTAFYLCASRPTGGMSNQPQHFGDGTRLSIL.

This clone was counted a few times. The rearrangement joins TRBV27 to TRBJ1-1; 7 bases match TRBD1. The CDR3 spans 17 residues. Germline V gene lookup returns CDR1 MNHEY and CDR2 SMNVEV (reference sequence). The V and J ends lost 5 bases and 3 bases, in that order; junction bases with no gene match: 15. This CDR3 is CASSRDRKGWSDTEAFF. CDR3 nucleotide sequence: TGTGCCAGCAGTCGGGACAGAAAAGGGTGGTCTGACACTGAAGCTTTCTTT.

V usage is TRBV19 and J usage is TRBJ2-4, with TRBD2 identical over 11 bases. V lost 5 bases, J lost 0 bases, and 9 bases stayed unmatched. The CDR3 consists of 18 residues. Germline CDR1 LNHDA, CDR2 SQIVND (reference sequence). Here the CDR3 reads CASSDLAGGSVAKNIQYF. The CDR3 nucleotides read TGTGCCAGTAGTGACCTAGCGGGGGGTTCCGTAGCCAAAAACATTCAGTACTTC.